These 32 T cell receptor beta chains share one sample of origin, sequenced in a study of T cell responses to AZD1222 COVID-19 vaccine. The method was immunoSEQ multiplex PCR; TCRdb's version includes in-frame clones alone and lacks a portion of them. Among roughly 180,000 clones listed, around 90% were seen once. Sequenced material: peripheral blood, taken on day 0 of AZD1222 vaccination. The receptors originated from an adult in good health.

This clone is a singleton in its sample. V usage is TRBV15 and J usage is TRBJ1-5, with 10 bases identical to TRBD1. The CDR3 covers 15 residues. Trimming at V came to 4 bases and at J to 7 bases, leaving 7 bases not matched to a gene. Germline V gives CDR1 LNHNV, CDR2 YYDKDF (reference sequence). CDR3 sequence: CATSKVRDRGQPQHF. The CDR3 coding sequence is TGTGCCACCAGCAAAGTCCGGGACAGGGGACAGCCCCAGCATTTT.

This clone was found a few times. This chain's CDR3 is CASSRRRAGQLTSGNTIYF. In DNA, the CDR3 is TGTGCCAGCAGCCGAAGGCGGGCGGGACAGCTCACCTCTGGAAACACCATATATTTT. The chain carries TRBV3-1 (or the pseudogene TRBV3-2) and TRBJ1-3, with 7 bases fitting TRBD1. The CDR3 is made up of 19 amino acids. V shed 4 bases and J 0 bases; nucleotides not matched to a gene: 15. CDR1 LGHDT and CDR2 YNNKEL come from the germline V gene (reference sequence).

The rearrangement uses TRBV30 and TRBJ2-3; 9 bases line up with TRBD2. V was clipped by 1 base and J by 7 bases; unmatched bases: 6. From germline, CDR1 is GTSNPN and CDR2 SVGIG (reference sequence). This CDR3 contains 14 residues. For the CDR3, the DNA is TGTGCCTGGAGTGGTGCGGGAGGGGTATATACGCAGTATTTT. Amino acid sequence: CAWSGAGGVYTQYF.

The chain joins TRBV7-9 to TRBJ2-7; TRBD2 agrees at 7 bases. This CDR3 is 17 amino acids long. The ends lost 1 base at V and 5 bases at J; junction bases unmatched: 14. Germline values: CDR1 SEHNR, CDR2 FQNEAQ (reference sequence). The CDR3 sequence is CASSLGKLAGVSNEQYF. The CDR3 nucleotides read TGTGCCAGCAGCTTAGGGAAGTTGGCGGGAGTATCGAACGAGCAGTACTTC.

The CDR3 DNA sequence: TGTGCCAGCAGTTCGGGCGGGAGGAGCTCCTACAATGAGCAGTTCTTC. Amino acids: CASSSGGRSSYNEQFF. The gene calls are TRBV7-2 and TRBJ2-1; 8 bases fit TRBD2. The germline V gene has CDR1 SGHTA and CDR2 FQGNSA. The CDR3 spans 16 residues. The V and J ends lost 6 bases and 0 bases, in that order; junction bases with no gene match: 7.

CDR3 amino acids: CASSLEGQGGDIQYF. For the CDR3, the DNA is TGCGCCAGCAGCTTGGAAGGACAGGGAGGGGACATTCAGTACTTC. V and J are TRBV5-1 and TRBJ2-4, with D tentatively TRBD1 (8 bases). Germline V lookup: CDR1 SGHRS, CDR2 YFSETQ. V was clipped by 0 bases and J by 8 bases, with 15 bases between them. The CDR3 runs 15 residues.

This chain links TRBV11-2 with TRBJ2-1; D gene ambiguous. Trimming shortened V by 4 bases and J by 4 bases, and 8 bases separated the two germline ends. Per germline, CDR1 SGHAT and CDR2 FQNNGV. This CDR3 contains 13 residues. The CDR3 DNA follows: TGTGCCAGCAGCTCCGGGCAGTACAATGAGCAGTTCTTC. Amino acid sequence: CASSSGQYNEQFF.

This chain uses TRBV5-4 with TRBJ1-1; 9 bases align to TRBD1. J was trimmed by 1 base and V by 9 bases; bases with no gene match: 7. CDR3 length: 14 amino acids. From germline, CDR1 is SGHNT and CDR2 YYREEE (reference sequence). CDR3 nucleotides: TGTGCCATTTGGGACAGGGCGACGAACACTGAAGCTTTCTTT. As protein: CAIWDRATNTEAFF.

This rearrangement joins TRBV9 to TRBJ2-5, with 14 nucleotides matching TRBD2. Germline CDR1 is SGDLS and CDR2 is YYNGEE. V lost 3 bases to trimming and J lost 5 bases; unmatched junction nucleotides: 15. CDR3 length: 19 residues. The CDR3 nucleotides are TGTGCCAGCAGCGCCTATGCCGGGACTAGCGGGAGTAGAGGGGAGACCCAGTACTTC. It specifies CASSAYAGTSGSRGETQYF.

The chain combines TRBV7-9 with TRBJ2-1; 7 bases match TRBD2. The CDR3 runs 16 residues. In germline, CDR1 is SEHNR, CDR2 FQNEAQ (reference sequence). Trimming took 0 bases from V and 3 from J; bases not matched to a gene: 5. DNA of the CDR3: TGTGCCAGCAGCTTAGCGCGGCTAGCGGACTACAATGAGCAGTTCTTC. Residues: CASSLARLADYNEQFF.

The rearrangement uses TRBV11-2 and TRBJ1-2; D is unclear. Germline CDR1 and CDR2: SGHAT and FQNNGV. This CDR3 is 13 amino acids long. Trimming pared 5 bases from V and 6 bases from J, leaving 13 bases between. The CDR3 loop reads CASSPWPMNGYTF. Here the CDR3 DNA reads TGTGCCAGCAGCCCCTGGCCTATGAATGGCTACACCTTC.

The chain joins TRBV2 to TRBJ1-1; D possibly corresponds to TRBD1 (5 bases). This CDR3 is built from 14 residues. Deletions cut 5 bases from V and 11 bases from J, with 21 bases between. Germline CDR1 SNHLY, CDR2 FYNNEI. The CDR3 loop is CASSRGDAADWAFF. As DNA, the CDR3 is TGTGCCAGCAGTAGGGGCGACGCCGCCGATTGGGCTTTCTTT.

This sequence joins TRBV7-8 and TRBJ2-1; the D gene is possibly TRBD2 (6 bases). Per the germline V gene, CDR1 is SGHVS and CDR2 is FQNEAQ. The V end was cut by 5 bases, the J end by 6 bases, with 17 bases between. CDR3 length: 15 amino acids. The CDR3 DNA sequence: TGTGCCAGCAGCGCCGTGCTAGCGCCTCCCAATGAGCAGTTCTTC. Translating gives CASSAVLAPPNEQFF.

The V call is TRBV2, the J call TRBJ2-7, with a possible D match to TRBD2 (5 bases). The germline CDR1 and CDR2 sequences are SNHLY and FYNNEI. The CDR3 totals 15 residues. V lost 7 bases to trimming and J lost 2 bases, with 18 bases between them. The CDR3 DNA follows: TGTGCCAGCACTTCCCCCCGTGAGGGAACCTACGAGCAGTACTTC. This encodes CASTSPREGTYEQYF.

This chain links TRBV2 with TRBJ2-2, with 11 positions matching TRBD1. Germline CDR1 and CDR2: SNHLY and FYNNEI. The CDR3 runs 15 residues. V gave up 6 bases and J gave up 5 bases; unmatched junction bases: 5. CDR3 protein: CASRGQGAITGELFF. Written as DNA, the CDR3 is TGTGCCAGCAGAGGACAGGGGGCGATTACCGGGGAGCTGTTTTTT. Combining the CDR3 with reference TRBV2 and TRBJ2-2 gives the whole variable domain EPEVTQTPSHQVTQMGQEVILRCVPISNHLYFYWYRQILGQKVEFLVSFYNNEISEKSEIFDDQFSVERPDGSNFTLKIRSTKLEDSAMYFCASRGQGAITGELFFGEGSRLTVL.

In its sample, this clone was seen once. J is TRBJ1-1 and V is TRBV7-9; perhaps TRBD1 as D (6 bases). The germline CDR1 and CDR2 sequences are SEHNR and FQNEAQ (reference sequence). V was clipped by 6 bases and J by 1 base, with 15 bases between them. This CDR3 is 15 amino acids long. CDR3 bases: TGTGCCAGCAGACCCGAGGGGGGGTGGAACACTGAAGCTTTCTTT. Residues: CASRPEGGWNTEAFF. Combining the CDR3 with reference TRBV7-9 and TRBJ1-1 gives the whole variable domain DTGVSQNPRHKITKRGQNVTFRCDPISEHNRLYWYRQTLGQGPEFLTYFQNEAQLEKSRLLSDRFSAERPKGSFSTLEIQRTEQGDSAMYLCASRPEGGWNTEAFFGQGTRLTVV.

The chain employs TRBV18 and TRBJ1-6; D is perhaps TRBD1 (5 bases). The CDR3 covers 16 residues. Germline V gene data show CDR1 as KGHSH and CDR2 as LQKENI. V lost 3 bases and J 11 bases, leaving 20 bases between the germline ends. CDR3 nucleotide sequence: TGTGCCAGCTCACCTCAGCAGGGATGGGGCGTGCCACCCCTCCACTTT. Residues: CASSPQQGWGVPPLHF.

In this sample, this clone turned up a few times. The CDR3 region has the DNA TGTGCCAGCAGCAAAGCGTGGGAGCCCTACGAGCAGTACTTC. Residues: CASSKAWEPYEQYF. This chain uses TRBV21-1 with TRBJ2-7; the D call of TRBD2 is as the table states it, not checked on the DNA. TRBV21-1 is marked as a pseudogene. The CDR3 is made up of 14 amino acids.

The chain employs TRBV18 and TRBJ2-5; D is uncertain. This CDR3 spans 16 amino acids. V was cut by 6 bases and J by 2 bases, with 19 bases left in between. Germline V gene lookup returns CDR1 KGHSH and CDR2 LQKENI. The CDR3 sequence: CASSTLPPRRQETQYF. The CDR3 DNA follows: TGTGCCAGCTCGACCCTCCCGCCCAGGCGACAAGAGACCCAGTACTTC.

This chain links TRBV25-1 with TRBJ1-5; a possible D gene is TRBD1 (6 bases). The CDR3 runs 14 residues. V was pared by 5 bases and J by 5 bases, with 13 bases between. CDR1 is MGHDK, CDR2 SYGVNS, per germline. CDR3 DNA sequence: TGTGCCAGCAGTCCCGGACAGAACCATCAGCCCCAGCATTTT. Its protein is CASSPGQNHQPQHF. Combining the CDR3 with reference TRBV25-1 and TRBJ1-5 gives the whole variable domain EADIYQTPRYLVIGTGKKITLECSQTMGHDKMYWYQQDPGMELHLIHYSYGVNSTEKGDLSSESTVSRIRTEHFPLTLESARPSHTSQYLCASSPGQNHQPQHFGDGTRLSIL.

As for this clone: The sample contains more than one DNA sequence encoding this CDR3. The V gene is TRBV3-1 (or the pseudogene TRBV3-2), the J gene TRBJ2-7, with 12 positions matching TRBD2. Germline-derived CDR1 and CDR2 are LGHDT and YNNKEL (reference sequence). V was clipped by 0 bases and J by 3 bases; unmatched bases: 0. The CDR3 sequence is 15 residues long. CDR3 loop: CASSQEGLAGYEQYF. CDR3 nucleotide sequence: TGTGCCAGCAGCCAAGAGGGACTAGCGGGCTACGAGCAGTACTTC.

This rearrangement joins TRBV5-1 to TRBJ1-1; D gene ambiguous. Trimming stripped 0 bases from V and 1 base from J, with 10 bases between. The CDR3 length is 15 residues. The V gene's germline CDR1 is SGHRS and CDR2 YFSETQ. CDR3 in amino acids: CASSLVGKRNTEAFF. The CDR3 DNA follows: TGCGCCAGCAGCTTGGTTGGCAAACGGAACACTGAAGCTTTCTTT.

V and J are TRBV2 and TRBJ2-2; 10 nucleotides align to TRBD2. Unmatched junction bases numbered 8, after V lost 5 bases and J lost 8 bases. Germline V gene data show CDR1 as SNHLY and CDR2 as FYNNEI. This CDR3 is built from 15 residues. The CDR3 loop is CASSTLAGRGGELFF. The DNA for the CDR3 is TGTGCCAGCAGTACACTAGCGGGAAGGGGAGGGGAGCTGTTTTTT.

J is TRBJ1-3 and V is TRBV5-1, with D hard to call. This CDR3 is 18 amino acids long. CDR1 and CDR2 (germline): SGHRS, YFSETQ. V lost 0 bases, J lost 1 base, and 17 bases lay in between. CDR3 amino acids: CASSLGGGLGTSGNTIYF. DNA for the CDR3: TGCGCCAGCAGCTTGGGGGGAGGACTGGGCACGTCTGGAAACACCATATATTTT.

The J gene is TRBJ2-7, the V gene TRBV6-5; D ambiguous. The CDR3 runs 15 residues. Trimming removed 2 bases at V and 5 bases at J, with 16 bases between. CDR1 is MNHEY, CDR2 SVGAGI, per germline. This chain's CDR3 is CASSYGGRDIHEQYF. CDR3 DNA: TGTGCCAGCAGTTACGGCGGCAGAGACATCCACGAGCAGTACTTC.

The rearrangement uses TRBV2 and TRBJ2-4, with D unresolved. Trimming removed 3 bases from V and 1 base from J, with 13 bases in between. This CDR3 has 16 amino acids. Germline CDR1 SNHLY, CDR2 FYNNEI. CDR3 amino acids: CASSDTSTRAKNIQYF. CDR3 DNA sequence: TGTGCCAGCAGTGATACATCCACTCGGGCCAAAAACATTCAGTACTTC.

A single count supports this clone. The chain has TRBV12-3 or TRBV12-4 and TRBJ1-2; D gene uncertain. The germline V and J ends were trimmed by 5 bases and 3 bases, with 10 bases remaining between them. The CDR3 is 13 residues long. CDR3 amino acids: CASSPERYYGYTF. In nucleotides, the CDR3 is TGTGCCAGCAGTCCCGAGCGATACTATGGCTACACCTTC.

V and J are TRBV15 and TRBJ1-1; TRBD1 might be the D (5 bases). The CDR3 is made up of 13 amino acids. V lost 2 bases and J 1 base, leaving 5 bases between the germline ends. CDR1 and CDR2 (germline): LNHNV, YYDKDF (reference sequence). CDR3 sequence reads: CATSRQGNTEAFF. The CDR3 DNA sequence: TGTGCCACCAGCAGACAGGGGAACACTGAAGCTTTCTTT.

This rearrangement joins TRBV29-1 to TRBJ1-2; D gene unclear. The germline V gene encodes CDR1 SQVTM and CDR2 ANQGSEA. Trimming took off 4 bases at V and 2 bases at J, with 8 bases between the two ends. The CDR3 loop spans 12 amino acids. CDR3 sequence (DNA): TGCAGCGTTGGGACGCCCAACTATGGCTACACCTTC. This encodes CSVGTPNYGYTF.

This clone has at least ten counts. The CDR3 region is CASSLRGGHNQETQYF. CDR3 nucleotide sequence: TGTGCCAGCAGTCTCCGTGGGGGACATAACCAAGAGACCCAGTACTTC. The V and J genes are TRBV5-6 and TRBJ2-5, with D perhaps matching TRBD1 (6 bases). Germline CDR1 and CDR2: SGHDT and YYEEEE. Trimming removed 5 bases from V and 0 bases from J, with 17 bases in between. This CDR3 contains 16 residues.

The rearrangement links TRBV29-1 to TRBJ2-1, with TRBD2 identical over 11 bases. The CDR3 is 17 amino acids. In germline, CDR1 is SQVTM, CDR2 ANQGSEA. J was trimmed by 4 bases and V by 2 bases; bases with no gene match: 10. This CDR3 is CSVEKVASGGRYNEQFF. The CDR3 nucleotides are TGCAGCGTTGAAAAAGTTGCTAGCGGGGGGAGATACAATGAGCAGTTCTTC.

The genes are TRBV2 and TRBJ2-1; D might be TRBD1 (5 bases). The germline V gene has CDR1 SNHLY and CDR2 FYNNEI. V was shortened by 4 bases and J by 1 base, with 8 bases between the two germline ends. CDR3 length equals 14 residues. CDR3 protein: CASSADTSYNEQFF. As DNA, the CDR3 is TGTGCCAGCAGTGCGGACACATCCTACAATGAGCAGTTCTTC.